The entry below describes one T cell receptor beta chain. This sample was taken from a study of shared clonotypes between healthy human individuals. At deep level, the assay was performed. Clones were sequenced by immunoSEQ multiplex PCR, and TCRdb holds only the in-frame ones, with some missing. There are a few million clones in the sample; about 92% occur only once, and 0.13% to 0.15% lies in the top ten. The ends were cut back, 5 bases at V and 0 bases at J, with 10 bases in the middle. The germline CDR1 and CDR2 sequences are SGHAT and FQNNGV. The CDR3 contains 14 residues. This TCR was recovered from a man between 18 and 35 years old in good health. The V gene is TRBV11-2, the J gene TRBJ2-5; tentative D call: TRBD1 (5 bases). Specimen: naive CD4+ T cells sorted from blood. The subset denotes: CD45RA+ positively selected. This CDR3 reads CASSQVRDQETQYF. Written as DNA, the CDR3 is TGTGCCAGCAGCCAAGTCAGGGACCAAGAGACCCAGTACTTC.